A single sample gave rise to the 25 T cell receptor beta chains below, sequenced in a study of graft-versus-host responses after intestinal transplantation. No antigen is known for these receptors. Some clones are missing from TCRdb's copy, which holds only in-frame ones; the method was immunoSEQ multiplex PCR. The table records 84,000 or so clones, 80% to 95% of them present only once. This specimen consisted of unstimulated CD4+ T cells sorted from spleen or lymph node cells, obtained before intestinal transplant. The receptors shown here come from a human donor who received an intestinal transplant.

The chain combines TRBV19 with TRBJ1-5, with D possibly being TRBD1 (6 bases). V was cut by 6 bases and J by 0 bases, with 18 bases left in between. Germline V CDR1 and CDR2: LNHDA, SQIVND (reference sequence). The CDR3 is 17 amino acids. As DNA, the CDR3 is TGTGCCAGTAGGCCAACAGGGAGGACGCCTAGCAATCAGCCCCAGCATTTT. It translates to CASRPTGRTPSNQPQHF.

The rearrangement uses TRBV4-2 and TRBJ1-3; no definite D call. The germline V gene encodes CDR1 LGHNA and CDR2 YNFKEQ. Trimming left V 0 bases short and J 2 bases short, with 14 bases between. The CDR3 covers 17 residues. The CDR3 here is CASSQDFRRVTGNTIYF. In DNA form, the CDR3 reads TGTGCCAGCAGCCAAGATTTTCGGAGGGTTACTGGAAACACCATATATTTT.

The rearrangement uses TRBV19 and TRBJ2-5; TRBD1 matches 8 bases. The CDR3 contains 15 residues. Germline V CDR1 and CDR2: LNHDA, SQIVND (reference sequence). Losses at the gene ends were 10 bases for V and 2 bases for J; bases not matched to a gene: 12. This CDR3 reads CATKPGGPQQETQYF. CDR3 nucleotides: TGTGCCACCAAACCAGGGGGCCCCCAACAAGAGACCCAGTACTTC.

The chain combines TRBV29-1 with TRBJ1-1; D unresolved. From germline, CDR1 is SQVTM and CDR2 ANQGSEA. Deletions cut 6 bases from V and 5 bases from J, with 25 bases between. CDR3 length: 16 residues. The CDR3, as DNA: TGCAGCGTGACACATTTATCTGGACGGGGAGTTACTGAAGCTTTCTTT. Amino acids: CSVTHLSGRGVTEAFF.

V and J are TRBV7-2 and TRBJ1-2, with 7 bases that match TRBD1. J was trimmed by 8 bases and V by 1 base; bases with no gene match: 10. The CDR3 has 15 amino acids. CDR1 and CDR2 from the germline V gene are SGHTA and FQGNSA. The CDR3 DNA sequence: TGTGCCAGCAGCTTAGGGGGACAGTTAAAAAAGGGCTACACCTTC. This encodes CASSLGGQLKKGYTF. Variable domain in full (rest from reference TRBV7-2 and TRBJ1-2): GAGVSQSPSNKVTEKGKDVELRCDPISGHTALYWYRQSLGQGLEFLIYFQGNSAPDKSGLPSDRFSAERTGGSVSTLTIQRTQQEDSAVYLCASSLGGQLKKGYTFGSGTRLTVV.

As for this clone: Distinct nucleotide sequences in the sample also encode this CDR3. The gene calls are TRBV11-3 and TRBJ2-1, with TRBD2 matching over 9 bases. Germline V gene lookup returns CDR1 SGHNT and CDR2 YENEEA. With V trimmed by 3 bases and J by 6 bases, 6 bases remained unmatched. This CDR3 comprises 15 residues. CDR3 in DNA: TGTGCCAGCAGCTTTGGGCTAGCGGGAATCAATGAGCAGTTCTTC. This translates into CASSFGLAGINEQFF.

The gene calls are TRBV30 and TRBJ1-5, with D unresolved. Trimming took off 0 bases at V and 0 bases at J, with 6 bases between the two ends. The length of the CDR3 is 14 residues. The V gene's germline CDR1 is GTSNPN and CDR2 SVGIG (reference sequence). Here the CDR3 DNA reads TGTGCCTGGAGTGTACTTTCTAGCAATCAGCCCCAGCATTTT. Amino acid sequence: CAWSVLSSNQPQHF.

The V call is TRBV5-1, the J call TRBJ1-1; possible D gene TRBD1, 5 bases. Trimming cost V 1 base and J 6 bases, with 13 bases left between them. The CDR3 is made up of 14 amino acids. Germline loops: CDR1 SGHRS, CDR2 YFSETQ. The CDR3 nucleotides read TGCGCCAGCAGCTTGCGCCCGGGACTCGCTGAAGCTTTCTTT. Protein sequence: CASSLRPGLAEAFF.

The chain employs TRBV5-1 and TRBJ2-7; D remains ambiguous. CDR1 and CDR2 (germline): SGHRS, YFSETQ. This CDR3 region has 13 residues. V was trimmed by 2 bases and J by 3 bases, leaving 9 bases between them. The CDR3, as DNA: TGCGCCAGCAGCTTTGGGCTTCGCTACGAGCAGTACTTC. Amino acids: CASSFGLRYEQYF. Drawing the rest from reference TRBV5-1 and TRBJ2-7, the complete variable domain is KAGVTQTPRYLIKTRGQQVTLSCSPISGHRSVSWYQQTPGQGLQFLFEYFSETQRNKGNFPGRFSGRQFSNSRSEMNVSTLELGDSALYLCASSFGLRYEQYFGPGTRLTVT.

This chain uses TRBV5-4 with TRBJ2-3, with 10 bases fitting TRBD2. Per the germline V gene, CDR1 is SGHNT and CDR2 is YYREEE (reference sequence). The CDR3 covers 16 residues. Trimming removed 1 base from V and 1 base from J; junction bases left unmatched: 3. CDR3 coding DNA: TGTGCCAGCAGCTTGCTAGCGGGAGAAGGCACAGATACGCAGTATTTT. Protein sequence: CASSLLAGEGTDTQYF.

The chain has TRBV4-1 and TRBJ2-7, with TRBD2 matching over 10 bases. This CDR3 is 15 amino acids long. Trimming removed 2 bases from V and 3 bases from J; junction bases left unmatched: 4. Germline V gene lookup returns CDR1 MGHRA and CDR2 YSYEKL. CDR3 bases: TGCGCCAGCAGCCAACCGACTAGCGGGTACTACGAGCAGTACTTC. Translation: CASSQPTSGYYEQYF.

The V call is TRBV29-1, the J call TRBJ2-3; 16 nucleotides line up with TRBD2. CDR1 and CDR2 from the germline V gene are SQVTM and ANQGSEA. Unmatched junction bases numbered 7, after V lost 6 bases and J lost 4 bases. This CDR3 is built from 16 residues. CDR3 bases: TGCAGCGTGACGGGACTAGCGGGAGGGCCCCCAGATACGCAGTATTTT. This encodes CSVTGLAGGPPDTQYF.

The CDR3 DNA is TGTGCCAGCAGCCCCCGACAGGGGGATCAGCCCCAGCATTTT. Protein sequence: CASSPRQGDQPQHF. The chain uses TRBV7-2 and TRBJ1-5, with 9 positions matching TRBD1. This CDR3 region has 14 residues. V lost 5 bases to trimming and J lost 5 bases; unmatched junction nucleotides: 4. From germline, CDR1 is SGHTA and CDR2 FQGNSA.

The gene calls are TRBV11-2 and TRBJ2-1, with TRBD1 matching over 9 bases. The CDR3 has 15 amino acids. With 5 bases clipped from V and 7 bases from J, the junction kept 9 bases outside the gene matches. In germline, CDR1 is SGHAT, CDR2 FQNNGV. Here the CDR3 reads CASSQNGQGTNEQFF. DNA for the CDR3: TGTGCCAGCAGCCAGAATGGACAGGGGACTAATGAGCAGTTCTTC.

Only one count was recorded for this clone. The V gene is TRBV19, the J gene TRBJ1-1; perhaps TRBD1 as D (5 bases). The CDR3 covers 13 residues. Germline V gene lookup returns CDR1 LNHDA and CDR2 SQIVND (reference sequence). V was pared by 1 base and J by 4 bases, with 7 bases between. The CDR3 DNA reads TGTGCCAGTAGTATAGCCCAGGGCACTGAAGCTTTCTTT. It yields the protein CASSIAQGTEAFF.

DNA of the CDR3: TGTGCCAGCACGGGGCGTCTCCCAGAATTCAGCACTGAAGCTTTCTTT. It specifies CASTGRLPEFSTEAFF. The rearrangement uses TRBV28 and TRBJ1-1; D might be TRBD1 (5 bases). V lost 7 bases to trimming and J lost 4 bases, with 22 bases between them. The CDR3 spans 16 residues. Germline lookup yields CDR1 MDHEN and CDR2 SYDVKM.

The CDR3 DNA reads TGTGCCAGTAGTATCCGACCTTCCCAAGAGACCCAGTACTTC. Translated: CASSIRPSQETQYF. This sequence joins TRBV19 and TRBJ2-5; D gene ambiguous. V was pared by 3 bases and J by 1 base, with 9 bases between. Germline values: CDR1 LNHDA, CDR2 SQIVND (reference sequence). CDR3 length: 14 amino acids. The entire variable domain, with the rest obtained from reference TRBV19 and TRBJ2-5, is as follows: DGGITQSPKYLFRKEGQNVTLSCEQNLNHDAMYWYRQDPGQGLRLIYYSQIVNDFQKGDIAEGYSVSREKKESFPLTVTSAQKNPTAFYLCASSIRPSQETQYFGPGTRLLVL.

The V call is TRBV25-1, the J call TRBJ2-3; 9 bases fit TRBD1. Germline loops: CDR1 MGHDK, CDR2 SYGVNS. V shed 2 bases, J shed 3 bases, and the junction held 12 bases outside the gene matches. This CDR3 comprises 18 residues. CDR3 coding DNA: TGTGCCAGCAGTGAACGTCGGTCGGGGACAGGGAAGACAGATACGCAGTATTTT. This gives the protein CASSERRSGTGKTDTQYF.

The gene calls are TRBV10-2 and TRBJ1-1, with D possibly TRBD1 on 5 matching bases. Trimming removed 3 bases at V and 2 bases at J, with 10 bases between. The germline gives CDR1 WSHSY, CDR2 SAAADI. This CDR3 contains 14 residues. CDR3 loop: CASSDRTLNTEAFF. The CDR3 bases are TGCGCCAGCAGTGACCGGACACTTAACACTGAAGCTTTCTTT.

The chain recombines TRBV9 with TRBJ2-1; possibly TRBD1 for D (7 bases). V dropped 4 bases and J dropped 4 bases, with 21 bases sitting between them. The CDR3 contains 17 residues. Germline values: CDR1 SGDLS, CDR2 YYNGEE. In DNA, the CDR3 is TGTGCCAGCAGCCCCCGGACAGGACTACTTCCTTACAATGAGCAGTTCTTC. The encoded protein is CASSPRTGLLPYNEQFF.

The CDR3 sequence: CASSLWSGSLSYEQYF. CDR3 DNA: TGCGCCAGCAGCCTGTGGAGCGGGAGCCTCTCCTACGAGCAGTACTTC. This chain connects TRBV5-1 to TRBJ2-7, with 8 positions matching TRBD2. V dropped 4 bases and J dropped 0; count of bases not matched to a gene: 9. The germline CDR1 and CDR2 sequences are SGHRS and YFSETQ. There are 16 residues in the CDR3.

This clone was found a few times. The chain combines TRBV7-9 with TRBJ2-7, with 9 bases aligning to TRBD1. Germline-derived CDR1 and CDR2 are SEHNR and FQNEAQ (reference sequence). The trim removed 3 bases at V and 2 bases at J, leaving 5 bases unmatched. The CDR3 is 15 amino acids. Written as DNA, the CDR3 is TGTGCCAGCAGCTTGGGGACAGGGAAAACCTACGAGCAGTACTTC. It yields the protein CASSLGTGKTYEQYF. Together with reference TRBV7-9 and TRBJ2-7, the CDR3 gives the full variable domain: DTGVSQNPRHKITKRGQNVTFRCDPISEHNRLYWYRQTLGQGPEFLTYFQNEAQLEKSRLLSDRFSAERPKGSFSTLEIQRTEQGDSAMYLCASSLGTGKTYEQYFGPGTRLTVT.

This chain connects TRBV30 to TRBJ2-1; 8 nucleotides line up with TRBD1. The length of the CDR3 is 13 residues. Germline assignment: CDR1 GTSNPN and CDR2 SVGIG (reference sequence). J lost 3 bases, V lost 3 bases, and 1 base had no gene match. CDR3 nucleotides: TGTGCCTGGAGCGGGACAGGCTACAATGAGCAGTTCTTC. It yields the protein CAWSGTGYNEQFF.

This clone was seen a handful of times. This sequence joins TRBV30 and TRBJ1-4, with D perhaps matching TRBD1 (5 bases). Trimming shortened V by 2 bases and J by 7 bases, and 17 bases separated the two germline ends. CDR1 is GTSNPN, CDR2 SVGIG, per germline (reference sequence). The CDR3 extends over 15 amino acids. In DNA, the CDR3 is TGTGCCTGGAGTCTCAGCCCCGCGAGGGGTGAAAAACTGTTTTTT. Its protein product is CAWSLSPARGEKLFF.

The V and J genes are TRBV6-5 and TRBJ1-6; maybe TRBD1 (5 bases). Trimming pared 6 bases from V and 9 bases from J, leaving 18 bases between. This CDR3 region has 15 residues. The germline V gene encodes CDR1 MNHEY and CDR2 SVGAGI. CDR3 protein: CASRGVYQGGSPLHF. The CDR3 DNA sequence: TGTGCCAGCAGGGGGGTCTACCAGGGCGGTTCACCCCTCCACTTT.